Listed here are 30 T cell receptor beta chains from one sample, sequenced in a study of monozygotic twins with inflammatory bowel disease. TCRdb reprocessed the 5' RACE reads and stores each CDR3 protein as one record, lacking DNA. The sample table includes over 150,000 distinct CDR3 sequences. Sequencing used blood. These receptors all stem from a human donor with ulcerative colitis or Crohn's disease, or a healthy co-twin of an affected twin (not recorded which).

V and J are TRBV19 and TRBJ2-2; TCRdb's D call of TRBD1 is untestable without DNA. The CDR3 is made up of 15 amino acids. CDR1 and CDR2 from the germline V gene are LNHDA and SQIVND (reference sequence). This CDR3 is CASRLRTGDVGELFF.

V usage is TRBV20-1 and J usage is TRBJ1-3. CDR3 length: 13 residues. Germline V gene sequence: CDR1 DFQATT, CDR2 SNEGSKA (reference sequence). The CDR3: CSARARPGNTIYF.

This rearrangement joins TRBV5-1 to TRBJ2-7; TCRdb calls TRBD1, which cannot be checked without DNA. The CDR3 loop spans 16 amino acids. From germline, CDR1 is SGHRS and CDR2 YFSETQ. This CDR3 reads CASSSGGGGRTYEQYF.

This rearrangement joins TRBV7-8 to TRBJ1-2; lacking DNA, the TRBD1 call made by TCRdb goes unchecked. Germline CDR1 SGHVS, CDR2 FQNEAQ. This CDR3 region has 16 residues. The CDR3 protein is CASSLAGQGPHRGYTF.

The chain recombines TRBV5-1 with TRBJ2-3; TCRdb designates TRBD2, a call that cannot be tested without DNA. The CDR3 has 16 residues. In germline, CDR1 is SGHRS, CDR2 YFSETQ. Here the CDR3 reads CASSLEDYSSTDTQYF. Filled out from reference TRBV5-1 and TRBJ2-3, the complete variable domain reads KAGVTQTPRYLIKTRGQQVTLSCSPISGHRSVSWYQQTPGQGLQFLFEYFSETQRNKGNFPGRFSGRQFSNSRSEMNVSTLELGDSALYLCASSLEDYSSTDTQYFGPGTRLTVL.

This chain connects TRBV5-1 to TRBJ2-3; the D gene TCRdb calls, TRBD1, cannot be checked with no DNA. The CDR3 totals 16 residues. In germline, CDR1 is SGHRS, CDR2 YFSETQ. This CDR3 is CASSLEGIPSTDTQYF.

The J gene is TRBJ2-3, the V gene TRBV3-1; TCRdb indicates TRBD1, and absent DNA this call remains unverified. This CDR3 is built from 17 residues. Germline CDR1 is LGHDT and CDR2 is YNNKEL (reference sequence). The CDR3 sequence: CASSQRRGQLTWDTQYF.

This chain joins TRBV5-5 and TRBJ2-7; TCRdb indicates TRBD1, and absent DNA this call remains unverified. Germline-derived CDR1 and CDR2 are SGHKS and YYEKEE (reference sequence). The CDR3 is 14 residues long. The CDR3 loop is CASSSPGQGNKQYF.

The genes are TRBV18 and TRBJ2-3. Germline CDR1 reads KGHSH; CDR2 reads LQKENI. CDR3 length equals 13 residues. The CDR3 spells CASSPYTSDTQYF.

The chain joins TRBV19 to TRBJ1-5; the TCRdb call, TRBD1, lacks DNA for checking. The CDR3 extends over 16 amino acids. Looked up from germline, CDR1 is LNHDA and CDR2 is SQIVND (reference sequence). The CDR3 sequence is CASSPLRDTYIQPQHF.

CDR3 amino acids: CSARSVTNTEAFF. The chain links TRBV20-1 to TRBJ1-1. Looked up from germline, CDR1 is DFQATT and CDR2 is SNEGSKA (reference sequence). The CDR3 totals 13 residues.

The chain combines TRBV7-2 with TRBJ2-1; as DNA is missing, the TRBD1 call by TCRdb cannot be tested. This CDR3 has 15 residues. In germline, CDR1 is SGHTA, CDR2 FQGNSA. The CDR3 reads CASSMSTAGGNEQFF. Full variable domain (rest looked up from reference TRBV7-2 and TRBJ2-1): GAGVSQSPSNKVTEKGKDVELRCDPISGHTALYWYRQSLGQGLEFLIYFQGNSAPDKSGLPSDRFSAERTGGSVSTLTIQRTQQEDSAVYLCASSMSTAGGNEQFFGPGTRLTVL.

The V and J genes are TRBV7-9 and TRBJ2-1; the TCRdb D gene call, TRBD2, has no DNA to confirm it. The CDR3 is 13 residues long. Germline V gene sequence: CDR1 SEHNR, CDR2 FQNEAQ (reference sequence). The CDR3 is CASSVGTSDLWFF. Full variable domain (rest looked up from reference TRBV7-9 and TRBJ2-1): DTGVSQNPRHKITKRGQNVTFRCDPISEHNRLYWYRQTLGQGPEFLTYFQNEAQLEKSRLLSDRFSAERPKGSFSTLEIQRTEQGDSAMYLCASSVGTSDLWFFGPGTRLTVL.

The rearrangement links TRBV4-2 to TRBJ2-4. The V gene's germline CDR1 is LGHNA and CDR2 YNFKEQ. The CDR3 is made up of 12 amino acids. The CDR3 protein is CACRLAKNIQYF.

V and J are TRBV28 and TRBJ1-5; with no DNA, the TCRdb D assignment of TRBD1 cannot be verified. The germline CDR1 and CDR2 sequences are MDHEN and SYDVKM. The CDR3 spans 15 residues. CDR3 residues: CASSLLQGSNQPQHF.

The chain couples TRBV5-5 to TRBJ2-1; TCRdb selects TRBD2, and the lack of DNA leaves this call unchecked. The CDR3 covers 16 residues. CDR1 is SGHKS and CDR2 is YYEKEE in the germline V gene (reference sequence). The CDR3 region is CASSLVASGLYNEQFF.

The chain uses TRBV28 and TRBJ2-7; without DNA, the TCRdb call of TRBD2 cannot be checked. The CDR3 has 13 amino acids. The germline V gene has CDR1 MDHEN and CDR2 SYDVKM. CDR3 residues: CASSLAGGPRQYF.

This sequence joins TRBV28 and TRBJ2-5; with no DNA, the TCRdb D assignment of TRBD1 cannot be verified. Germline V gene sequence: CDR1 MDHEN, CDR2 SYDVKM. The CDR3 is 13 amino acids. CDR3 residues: CASRQTGEETQYF.

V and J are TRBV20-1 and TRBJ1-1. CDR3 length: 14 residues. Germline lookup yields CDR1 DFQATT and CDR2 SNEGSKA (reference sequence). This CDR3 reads CSARDPAGNTEAFF.

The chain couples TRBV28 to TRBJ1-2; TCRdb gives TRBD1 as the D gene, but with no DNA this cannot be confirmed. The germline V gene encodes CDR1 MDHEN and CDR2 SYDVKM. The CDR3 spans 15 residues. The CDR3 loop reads CASSSGTGQNYGYTF.

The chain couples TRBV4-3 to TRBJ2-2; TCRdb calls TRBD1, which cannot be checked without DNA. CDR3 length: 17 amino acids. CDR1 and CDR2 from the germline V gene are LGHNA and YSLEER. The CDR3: CASSEDPQGANTGELFF.

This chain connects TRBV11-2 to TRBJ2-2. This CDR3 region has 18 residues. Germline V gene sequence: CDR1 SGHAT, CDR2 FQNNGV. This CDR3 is CASSHEAPTTLNTGELFF.

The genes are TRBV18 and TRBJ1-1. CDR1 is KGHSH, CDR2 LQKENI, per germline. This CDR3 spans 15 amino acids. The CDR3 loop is CASSPRVSLNTEAFF.

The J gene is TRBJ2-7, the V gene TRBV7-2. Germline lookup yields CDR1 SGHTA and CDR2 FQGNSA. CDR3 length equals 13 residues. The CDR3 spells CASSLWTSYEQYF.

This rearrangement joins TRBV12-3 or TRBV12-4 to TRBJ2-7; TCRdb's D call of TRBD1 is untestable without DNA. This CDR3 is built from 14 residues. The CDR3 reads CASSPTEGEGEQYF.

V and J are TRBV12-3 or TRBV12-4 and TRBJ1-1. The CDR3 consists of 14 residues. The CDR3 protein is CASSLGRLNTEAFF.

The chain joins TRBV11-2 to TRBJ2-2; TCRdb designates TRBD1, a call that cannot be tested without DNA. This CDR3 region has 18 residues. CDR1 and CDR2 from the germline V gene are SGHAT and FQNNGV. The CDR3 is CASTLYHYSGSNTGELFF.

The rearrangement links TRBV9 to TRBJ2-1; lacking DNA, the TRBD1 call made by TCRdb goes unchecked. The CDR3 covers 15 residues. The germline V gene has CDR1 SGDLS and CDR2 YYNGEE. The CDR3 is CASSVRGQGANEQFF.

The CDR3: CASSTPGLAYEQYF. The chain carries TRBV7-2 and TRBJ2-7; TCRdb designates TRBD2, a call that cannot be tested without DNA. The CDR3 runs to 14 residues. Germline V gene lookup returns CDR1 SGHTA and CDR2 FQGNSA.

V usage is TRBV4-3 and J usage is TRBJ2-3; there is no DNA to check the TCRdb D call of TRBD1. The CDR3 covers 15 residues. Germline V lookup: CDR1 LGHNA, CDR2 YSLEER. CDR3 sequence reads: CASSHGGFRTDTQYF.